This T cell receptor (beta chain) emerged from a study of blood T cells in healthy people across ages. General study points: Donors of long life had a larger count of naive CD4+ cells and greater diversity than aged donors.

V shed 5 bases and J shed 0 bases, with 12 bases lying between them. The V gene's germline CDR1 is SGHRS and CDR2 YFSETQ. The CDR3 loop spans 15 amino acids. As concerns this clonotype: Its antigen is unknown.

PCR was performed a second time for 7 to 11 cycles using a sample-barcoded 5' primer and a J-beta primer mix. A single record per CDR3 protein comes from TCRdb applying MiXCR to the 5' RACE reads. The sample carries approximately 760,000 distinct CDR3 sequences, approximately 25% recorded once. This same sample was also part of a study on T cells of mothers and their children. That report adds: Microchimeric T cell clones that persisted were not detected.

The rearrangement joins TRBV5-1 to TRBJ2-1, with TRBD2 as a possible D gene (5 bases). This receptor was obtained from a boy aged 5 to 17 in good health. Sequences were obtained from blood. CDR3 amino acids: CASSNGGSSYNEQFF. The CDR3 DNA reads TGCGCCAGCAGTAATGGAGGCAGCTCCTACAATGAGCAGTTCTTC.